The 32 T cell receptor beta chains below were found in one sample sequenced in a study of T-cell memory formation after mild COVID-19. TCRdb ran MiXCR on the 5' RACE reads and lists one entry per CDR3 protein. The table has 500,000 to 650,000 distinct CDR3 sequences, less than 25% seen once. Material: PBMCs or a T cell subset sorted from them (not recorded which). The receptor source for this set is an adult woman who had mild COVID-19 (a few samples of this study predate the infection). Cell type and time point are not known.

In its sample, this clonotype was seen a few times. The rearrangement links TRBV27 to TRBJ1-1; 8 nucleotides align to TRBD1. The CDR3 length is 13 residues. V shed 3 bases, J shed 8 bases, and the junction held 5 bases outside the gene matches. Per germline, CDR1 MNHEY and CDR2 SMNVEV (reference sequence). The CDR3 region has the DNA TGTGCCAGCAGTTTCCCTACAGGGGGAGAAGCTTTCTTT. It codes for CASSFPTGGEAFF.

This clonotype was seen only a few times. The CDR3, as DNA: TGTGCCAGCAGCCGGAGACAGGGGGACACTGAAGCTTTCTTT. The encoded protein is CASSRRQGDTEAFF. The chain has TRBV12-3 or TRBV12-4 and TRBJ1-1; 9 bases map to TRBD1. CDR3 length: 14 residues. J was trimmed by 3 bases and V by 6 bases; bases with no gene match: 5.

J is TRBJ1-1 and V is TRBV7-9; D remains ambiguous. The CDR3 consists of 16 residues. Trimming shortened V by 5 bases and J by 8 bases, and 24 bases separated the two germline ends. CDR1 and CDR2 (germline): SEHNR, FQNEAQ (reference sequence). The CDR3 coding sequence is TGTGCCAGCAGCCGAAGTGACTGGGAGGGTGGGGTGGAAGCTTTCTTT. It specifies CASSRSDWEGGVEAFF. Based on the CDR3 plus reference TRBV7-9 and TRBJ1-1, the full variable domain is DTGVSQNPRHKITKRGQNVTFRCDPISEHNRLYWYRQTLGQGPEFLTYFQNEAQLEKSRLLSDRFSAERPKGSFSTLEIQRTEQGDSAMYLCASSRSDWEGGVEAFFGQGTRLTVV.

This clonotype was seen more than once but under ten times. The chain carries TRBV11-3 and TRBJ1-1; D is perhaps TRBD1 (5 bases). The CDR3 totals 21 residues. Germline V lookup: CDR1 SGHNT, CDR2 YENEEA. Trimming removed 5 bases at V and 3 bases at J, with 34 bases between. This CDR3 reads CASSPPVGVGGKSRRYTEAFF. CDR3 bases: TGTGCCAGCAGCCCCCCCGTGGGTGTCGGGGGAAAATCTCGTCGGTACACTGAAGCTTTCTTT.

A few counts support this clonotype. The rearrangement links TRBV5-1 to TRBJ2-1; TRBD2 matches 7 bases. J gave up 5 bases and V 4 bases, and 12 bases lay outside the gene matches. From germline, CDR1 is SGHRS and CDR2 YFSETQ. The CDR3 has 16 residues. CDR3: CASSPATSAIDNEQFF. For the CDR3, the DNA is TGCGCCAGCAGCCCCGCAACTAGCGCGATTGACAATGAGCAGTTCTTC.

The chain combines TRBV5-1 with TRBJ2-7; 10 nucleotides align to TRBD2. The CDR3 length is 15 residues. The germline gives CDR1 SGHRS, CDR2 YFSETQ. Germline trimming cut 4 bases from V and 7 bases from J; bases unmatched to any gene: 11. DNA of the CDR3: TGCGCCAGCAGCAACCGAGTAGCGGGGGGCCAGGAGCAGTACTTC. Protein: CASSNRVAGGQEQYF.

This clonotype was seen a handful of times. The chain joins TRBV10-3 to TRBJ2-3; D possibly corresponds to TRBD2 (6 bases). Germline values: CDR1 ENHRY, CDR2 SYGVKD. This CDR3 has 15 residues. V gave up 4 bases and J gave up 0 bases, with 11 bases separating them. The CDR3 protein is CAISGTSSSTDTQYF. CDR3 nucleotide sequence: TGTGCCATCAGTGGAACTAGCAGTAGCACAGATACGCAGTATTTT.

This clonotype has only a few counts. The chain combines TRBV29-1 with TRBJ2-7; the match to TRBD1 covers 12 bases. The junction had 3 bases not matched to a gene; V was cut back by 2 bases and J by 7 bases. The length of the CDR3 is 13 residues. CDR1 SQVTM and CDR2 ANQGSEA come from the germline V gene. The chain's CDR3 is CSVERDRGLEQYF. CDR3 bases: TGCAGCGTTGAAAGGGACAGGGGGCTAGAGCAGTACTTC.

The V and J genes are TRBV25-1 and TRBJ2-1, with D tentatively TRBD1 (5 bases). With 6 bases removed from V and 1 base from J, the gap between germline ends came to 16 bases. This CDR3 has 16 residues. The germline CDR1 and CDR2 sequences are MGHDK and SYGVNS. This CDR3 reads CASRNGVAGSYNEQFF. The CDR3 region has the DNA TGTGCCAGCAGAAACGGTGTTGCAGGGTCCTACAATGAGCAGTTCTTC.

This clonotype has only a few counts. The genes are TRBV18 and TRBJ2-3; 7 nucleotides align to TRBD1. J gave up 2 bases and V 0 bases, and 5 bases lay outside the gene matches. This CDR3 spans 16 amino acids. Germline V gene data show CDR1 as KGHSH and CDR2 as LQKENI. The CDR3 reads CASSPPPGQVTDTQYF. CDR3 DNA: TGTGCCAGCTCACCACCCCCCGGACAGGTCACAGATACGCAGTATTTT.

The J gene is TRBJ2-5, the V gene TRBV7-3; no firm D call. Deletions cut 5 bases from V and 9 bases from J, with 13 bases between. CDR1 SGHTA and CDR2 FQGTGA come from the germline V gene. The CDR3 runs 12 residues. CDR3 nucleotides: TGTGCCAGCAGCGTACCAAGTGGGGCCCAGTACTTC. Translating it yields CASSVPSGAQYF.

The chain joins TRBV12-3 or TRBV12-4 to TRBJ2-1; weak D call: TRBD2 (6 bases). The CDR3 extends over 17 amino acids. Trimming took off 6 bases at V and 0 bases at J, with 18 bases between the two ends. CDR3 nucleotide sequence: TGTGCCAGCAGCCGGGGACTCGCGCCCCCCTCCTACAATGAGCAGTTCTTC. This codes for CASSRGLAPPSYNEQFF.

This clonotype has more than one count but fewer than ten. V usage is TRBV3-1 and J usage is TRBJ2-2; TRBD1 matches 9 bases. V shed 5 bases, J shed 4 bases, and the junction held 5 bases outside the gene matches. From germline, CDR1 is LGHDT and CDR2 YNNKEL (reference sequence). The CDR3 is made up of 15 amino acids. The CDR3 sequence: CASSIRQGVTGELFF. The CDR3 DNA follows: TGTGCCAGCAGCATCAGACAGGGGGTCACCGGGGAGCTGTTTTTT.

This clonotype was seen only a few times. The chain links TRBV12-3 or TRBV12-4 to TRBJ2-5; no clear D. This CDR3 has 15 amino acids. V was cut by 2 bases and J by 1 base, with 11 bases left in between. DNA for the CDR3: TGTGCCAGCAGTTTATATGGGCCTACCCAAGAGACCCAGTACTTC. Amino acids: CASSLYGPTQETQYF.

This clonotype came up a few times. V is TRBV6-6 and J is TRBJ1-4, with D maybe TRBD1 (6 bases). CDR3 length: 16 residues. Trimming took 0 bases from V and 7 from J, leaving 15 bases between them. Germline V gene lookup returns CDR1 MNHNY and CDR2 SVGAGI (reference sequence). CDR3 loop: CASSYSGGARGEKLFF. The CDR3 bases are TGTGCCAGCAGTTACTCGGGGGGCGCGCGGGGTGAAAAACTGTTTTTT.

The chain couples TRBV5-1 to TRBJ2-3; possibly TRBD2 for D (5 bases). CDR3 length: 15 amino acids. CDR1 and CDR2 from the germline V gene are SGHRS and YFSETQ. Trimming removed 5 bases from V and 0 bases from J, with 13 bases in between. CDR3 sequence (DNA): TGCGCCAGCAGTAAGGACGGGGATAGCACAGATACGCAGTATTTT. Its protein product is CASSKDGDSTDTQYF.

This chain uses TRBV4-1 with TRBJ1-5, with D perhaps matching TRBD1 (5 bases). Germline values: CDR1 MGHRA, CDR2 YSYEKL. CDR3 length: 16 amino acids. V was cut by 3 bases and J by 0 bases, with 12 bases left in between. The CDR3 bases are TGCGCCAGCAGCCACGCGGGGGGTTATAGCAATCAGCCCCAGCATTTT. It specifies CASSHAGGYSNQPQHF.

V and J are TRBV5-1 and TRBJ2-5, with D possibly matching TRBD2 (5 bases). Germline V lookup: CDR1 SGHRS, CDR2 YFSETQ. Trimming cost V 1 base and J 5 bases, with 12 bases left between them. This CDR3 has 14 residues. Here the CDR3 DNA reads TGCGCCAGCAGCTTGAAGCTAGCAAGGGAGACCCAGTACTTC. It specifies CASSLKLARETQYF.

There are a few counts of this clonotype. The chain links TRBV5-6 to TRBJ2-7; 8 bases fit TRBD2. CDR3 length: 16 residues. CDR1 and CDR2 (germline): SGHDT, YYEEEE. V lost 4 bases to trimming and J lost 3 bases; unmatched junction nucleotides: 12. The CDR3 coding sequence is TGTGCCAGCAGCCCCCTGGTGGCTAGCGGGTTCTACGAGCAGTACTTC. This sequence encodes CASSPLVASGFYEQYF. The full variable domain, its missing parts supplied by reference TRBV5-6 and TRBJ2-7, is DAGVTQSPTHLIKTRGQQVTLRCSPKSGHDTVSWYQQALGQGPQFIFQYYEEEERQRGNFPDRFSGHQFPNYSSELNVNALLLGDSALYLCASSPLVASGFYEQYFGPGTRLTVT.

The chain has TRBV4-1 and TRBJ2-1; 9 nucleotides line up with TRBD2. Germline lookup yields CDR1 MGHRA and CDR2 YSYEKL. The CDR3 has 16 amino acids. Trimming at V came to 3 bases and at J to 5 bases, leaving 8 bases not matched to a gene. The CDR3 region is CASSHPPGGGDNEQFF. The CDR3 coding sequence is TGCGCCAGCAGCCACCCTCCCGGCGGGGGGGACAATGAGCAGTTCTTC.

This chain uses TRBV6-5 with TRBJ2-1; D may be TRBD1 (6 bases). Trimming removed 5 bases from V and 9 bases from J, with 11 bases in between. This CDR3 is 12 amino acids long. Germline CDR1 reads MNHEY; CDR2 reads SVGAGI. The CDR3 protein is CASSRTGSEQFF. CDR3 nucleotides: TGTGCCAGCAGTCGAACAGGGTCTGAGCAGTTCTTC.

This chain links TRBV11-1 with TRBJ2-7; D uncertain. The CDR3 loop spans 16 amino acids. V gave up 0 bases and J gave up 5 bases, with 17 bases separating them. The germline V gene encodes CDR1 SGHAT and CDR2 FQDESV (reference sequence). CDR3 nucleotide sequence: TGTGCCAGCAGCTTAGCCTCGGGTCCTGGGTACCACGAGCAGTACTTC. This gives the protein CASSLASGPGYHEQYF.

This clonotype was observed a few times. V gene TRBV6-2 or TRBV6-3 combines with J gene TRBJ2-6; D call uncertain. Trimming took 4 bases from V and 1 from J, leaving 14 bases between them. The CDR3 covers 17 residues. In germline, CDR1 is MNHEY, CDR2 SVGEGT. CDR3 loop: CASSSGHVVSGANVLTF. The DNA for the CDR3 is TGTGCCAGCAGTTCCGGGCACGTGGTATCTGGGGCCAACGTCCTGACTTTC.

This clonotype turned up a few times. V and J are TRBV5-1 and TRBJ2-3; D gene unclear. Trimming took 3 bases from V and 2 from J, leaving 16 bases between them. The CDR3 covers 16 residues. Germline CDR1 reads SGHRS; CDR2 reads YFSETQ. CDR3 sequence reads: CASSYLDEPDTDTQYF. CDR3 nucleotides: TGCGCCAGCAGCTACCTTGATGAACCCGACACAGATACGCAGTATTTT.

This clonotype occurred once. Here the CDR3 reads CASSYGLRGATNEKLFF. The CDR3 DNA sequence: TGTGCCAGCAGTTATGGACTGAGGGGCGCAACTAATGAAAAACTGTTTTTT. V gene TRBV28 combines with J gene TRBJ1-4; possible D gene TRBD1, 5 bases. The V end was cut by 4 bases, the J end by 0 bases, with 15 bases between. This CDR3 spans 17 amino acids. Germline CDR1 reads MDHEN; CDR2 reads SYDVKM.

The gene calls are TRBV12-3 or TRBV12-4 and TRBJ1-1, with D hard to call. With 8 bases removed from V and 4 bases from J, the gap between germline ends came to 11 bases. The CDR3 loop spans 12 amino acids. The CDR3 nucleotides are TGTGCCAGCTTCATGGGCCTCACTGAAGCTTTCTTT. It encodes CASFMGLTEAFF.

This chain joins TRBV19 and TRBJ2-3, with D possibly matching TRBD1 (5 bases). Germline-derived CDR1 and CDR2 are LNHDA and SQIVND (reference sequence). The CDR3 runs to 13 residues. The V end was cut by 3 bases, the J end by 4 bases, with 8 bases between. The DNA for the CDR3 is TGTGCCAGTAGTATCCCAGGGCCAGATACGCAGTATTTT. Translating gives CASSIPGPDTQYF.

The table lists this clonotype with a few counts. The chain carries TRBV20-1 and TRBJ1-1, with D tentatively TRBD1 (5 bases). Trimming cost V 4 bases and J 10 bases, with 28 bases left between them. The CDR3 covers 16 residues. CDR1 and CDR2 from the germline V gene are DFQATT and SNEGSKA (reference sequence). CDR3 bases: TGCAGTGCTACCCAGAGGGGAGGTCTTAGCAAGTGGGGAGCTTTCTTT. Its translation: CSATQRGGLSKWGAFF.

The V call is TRBV7-3, the J call TRBJ2-6; no firm D call. V was cut by 5 bases and J by 0 bases, with 11 bases left in between. The germline CDR1 and CDR2 sequences are SGHTA and FQGTGA. This CDR3 contains 16 residues. The CDR3 DNA reads as TGTGCCAGCAGCCTACTTCCCAGCTCTGGGGCCAACGTCCTGACTTTC. It encodes CASSLLPSSGANVLTF. The full variable domain, with the rest looked up from reference TRBV7-3 and TRBJ2-6, is GAGVSQTPSNKVTEKGKYVELRCDPISGHTALYWYRQSLGQGPEFLIYFQGTGAADDSGLPNDRFFAVRPEGSVSTLKIQRTERGDSAVYLCASSLLPSSGANVLTFGAGSRLTVL.

This clonotype has more than one count but fewer than ten. This chain uses TRBV9 with TRBJ2-7, with D perhaps matching TRBD1 (6 bases). The V end lost 1 base, the J end lost 2 bases, and 10 bases lay between the germline ends. The CDR3 consists of 14 residues. Germline V CDR1 and CDR2: SGDLS, YYNGEE. The CDR3 protein is CASSVRDTPYEQYF. CDR3 nucleotides: TGTGCCAGCAGCGTAAGGGACACCCCCTACGAGCAGTACTTC.

This clonotype was detected ten times or more. The genes are TRBV12-3 or TRBV12-4 and TRBJ1-2, with 7 nucleotides matching TRBD1. V dropped 6 bases and J dropped 3; count of bases not matched to a gene: 13. The CDR3 is 16 amino acids. The CDR3 nucleotides read TGTGCCAGCAGCCCGACGTCGACAGGGAATCACTATGGCTACACCTTC. Its translation is CASSPTSTGNHYGYTF.

This clonotype was recorded at least ten times. The junction shows a germline mismatch at one end, possibly a read error. The chain joins TRBV5-1 to TRBJ2-2; D is undetermined. The germline V gene encodes CDR1 SGHRS and CDR2 YFSETQ. The CDR3 contains 15 residues. In DNA, the CDR3 is TGTGCCAGCAGCTTGGTCGGATCGAACACCGGGGAGCTGTTTTTT. It codes for CASSLVGSNTGELFF.